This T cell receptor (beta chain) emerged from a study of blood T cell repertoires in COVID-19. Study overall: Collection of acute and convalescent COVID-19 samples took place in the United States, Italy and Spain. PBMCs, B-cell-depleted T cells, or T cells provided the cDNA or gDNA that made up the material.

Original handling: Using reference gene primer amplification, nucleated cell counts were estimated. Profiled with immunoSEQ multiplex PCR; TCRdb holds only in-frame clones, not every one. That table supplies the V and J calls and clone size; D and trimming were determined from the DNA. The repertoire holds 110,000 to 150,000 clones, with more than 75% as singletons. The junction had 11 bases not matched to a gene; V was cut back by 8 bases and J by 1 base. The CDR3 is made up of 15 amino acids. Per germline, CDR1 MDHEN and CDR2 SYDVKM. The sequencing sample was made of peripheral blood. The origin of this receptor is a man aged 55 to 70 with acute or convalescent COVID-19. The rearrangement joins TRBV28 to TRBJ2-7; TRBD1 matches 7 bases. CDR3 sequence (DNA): TGTGCCAGCCGGTCGGGACAGAGGGTATCCTACGAGCAGTACTTC. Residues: CASRSGQRVSYEQYF.